Reported below is one T cell receptor (beta chain). Its antigen is not known. This entry belongs to a study of human T cells and chemical hapten exposure. Time point noted: patch test 1, 2 weeks after DPC sensitization. The sample's treatment: therapeutic diphenylcyclopropenone sensitization with weekly scalp DPC. Notes on the study in general: In the PT1 data, expanded TCR counts showed a positive correlation with patch test score.

Each CDR3 protein gets one entry after TCRdb re-called the RACE reads with MiXCR. The table includes approximately 400,000 distinct CDR3 sequences, approximately 5.1% detected once. This clonotype was obtained from a woman in her 50s with alopecia areata. Some clones in this sample may be carry-over from other donors' samples. The source material was whole blood, sampled in connection with sensitization to the hapten diphenylcyclopropenone (DPC).

The CDR3, as DNA: TGTGCCAGCAGTACTTCTGAAGCTTTCTTT. Translated, it gives CASSTSEAFF. This rearrangement joins TRBV28 to TRBJ1-1, with unresolved D. The ends were cut back, 5 bases at V and 6 bases at J, with 4 bases in the middle. The germline CDR1 and CDR2 sequences are MDHEN and SYDVKM. There are 10 residues in the CDR3. The whole variable domain, remainder taken from reference TRBV28 and TRBJ1-1, is DVKVTQSSRYLVKRTGEKVFLECVQDMDHENMFWYRQDPGLGLRLIYFSYDVKMKEKGDIPEGYSVSREKKERFSLILESASTNQTSMYLCASSTSEAFFGQGTRLTVV.